The clone carrying this TCR beta chain was seen a handful of times. Its antigen is unidentified. This CDR3 region has 16 residues. J gave up 3 bases and V 9 bases, and 14 bases lay outside the gene matches. CDR1 is MNHEY, CDR2 SMNVEV, per germline (reference sequence). This sample is drawn from a study of cytomegalovirus exposure and HLA in healthy donors. Study results and limitations: Rare sequences made up most TCRs, while some public TCRs were found in many donors. Some segments of the V type, notably TRBV6-2 and TRBV6-3, were excluded as indistinguishable.

With 60 Vbeta and 13 Jbeta primers, the PCR was carried out. TCRdb keeps only in-frame clones here, not all; method: immunoSEQ multiplex PCR. The sample records tens of thousands of clones, 70% to 80% being singletons. The rearrangement uses TRBV27 and TRBJ2-1; 7 positions agree with TRBD2. The sample comprised PBMCs. This receptor was obtained from a man aged 30 to 39 in good health and CMV-seronegative. The CDR3 DNA reads as TGTGCCAGTGCCCCTAGCGGCCTCCCCCGCTACAATGAGCAGTTCTTC. It codes for CASAPSGLPRYNEQFF.